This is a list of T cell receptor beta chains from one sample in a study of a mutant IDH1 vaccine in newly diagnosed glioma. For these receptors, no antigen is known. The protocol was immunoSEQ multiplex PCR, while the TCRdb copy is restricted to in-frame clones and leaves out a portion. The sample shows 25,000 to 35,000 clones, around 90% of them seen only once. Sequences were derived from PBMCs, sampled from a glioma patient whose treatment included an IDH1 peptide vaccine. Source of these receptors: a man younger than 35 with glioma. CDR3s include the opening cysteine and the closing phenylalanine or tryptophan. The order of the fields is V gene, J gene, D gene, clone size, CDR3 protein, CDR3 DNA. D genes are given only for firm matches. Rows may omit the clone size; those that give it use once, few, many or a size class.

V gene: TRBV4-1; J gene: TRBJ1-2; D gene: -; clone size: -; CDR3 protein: CASSQEPGTNYGYTF; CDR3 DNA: TGCGCCAGCAGCCAAGAGCCGGGAACTAACTATGGCTACACCTTC
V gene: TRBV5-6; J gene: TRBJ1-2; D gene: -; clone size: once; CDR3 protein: CASSLAQDGTNYGYTF; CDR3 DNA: TGTGCCAGCAGCTTGGCCCAAGACGGGACGAACTATGGCTACACCTTC
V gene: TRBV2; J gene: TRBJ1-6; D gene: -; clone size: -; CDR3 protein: CASSVEGSYNSPLHF; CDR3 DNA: TGTGCCAGCAGTGTGGAGGGCTCCTATAATTCACCCCTCCACTTT
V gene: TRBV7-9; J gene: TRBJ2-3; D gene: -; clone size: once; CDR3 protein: CASSARGEDTQYF; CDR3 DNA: TGTGCCAGCAGCGCTCGGGGAGAAGATACGCAGTATTTT
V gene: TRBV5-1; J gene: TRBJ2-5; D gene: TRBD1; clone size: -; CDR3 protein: CASSLGTVKLETQYF; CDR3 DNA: TGCGCCAGCAGCCTGGGGACAGTGAAACTAGAGACCCAGTACTTC
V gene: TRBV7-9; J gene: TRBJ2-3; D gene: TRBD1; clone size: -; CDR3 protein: CASSSWTGGTDTQYF; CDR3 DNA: TGTGCCAGCAGCTCATGGACAGGGGGAACAGATACGCAGTATTTT
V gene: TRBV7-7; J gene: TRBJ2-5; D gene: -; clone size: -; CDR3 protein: CASSSVQLAGETQYF; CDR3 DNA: TGTGCTAGCAGCTCCGTTCAACTAGCAGGCGAGACCCAGTACTTC
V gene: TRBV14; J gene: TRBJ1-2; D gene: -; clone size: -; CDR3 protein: CASVFLYGGGYTF; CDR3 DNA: TGTGCCAGCGTGTTCTTGTATGGCGGTGGCTACACCTTC
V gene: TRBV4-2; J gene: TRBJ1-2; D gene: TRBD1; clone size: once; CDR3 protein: CASSQRTGGYTF; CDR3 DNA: TGTGCCAGCAGCCAAAGGACAGGGGGCTACACCTTC
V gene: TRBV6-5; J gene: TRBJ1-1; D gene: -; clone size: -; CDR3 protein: CATGGRTNTEAFF; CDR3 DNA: TGTGCCACCGGGGGGCGCACGAACACTGAAGCTTTCTTT
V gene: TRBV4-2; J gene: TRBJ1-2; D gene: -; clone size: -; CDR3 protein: CASSQADGVDYGYTF; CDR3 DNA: TGTGCCAGCAGCCAAGCGGACGGGGTGGACTATGGCTACACCTTC
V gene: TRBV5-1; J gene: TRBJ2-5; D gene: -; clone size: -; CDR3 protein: CASSSADAKETQYF; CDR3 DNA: TGCGCCAGCAGCTCTGCGGATGCGAAAGAGACCCAGTACTTC
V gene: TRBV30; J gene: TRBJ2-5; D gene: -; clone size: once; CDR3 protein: CAWSRGGETQYF; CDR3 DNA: TGTGCCTGGAGTCGTGGAGGTGAGACCCAGTACTTC
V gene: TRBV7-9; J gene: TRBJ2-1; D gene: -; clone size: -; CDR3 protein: CASSARDPEQFF; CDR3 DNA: TGTGCCAGCAGCGCCCGGGACCCGGAGCAGTTCTTC
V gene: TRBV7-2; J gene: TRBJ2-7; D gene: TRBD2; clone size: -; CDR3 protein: CASSLGLAGIYEQYF; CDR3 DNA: TGTGCCAGCAGCTTAGGGCTAGCGGGAATCTACGAGCAGTACTTC